This entry lists 10 T cell receptor beta chains sequenced from one sample in a study of vaccination effects on CD4 cells after COVID-19. Antigens of these TCRs are unknown. In the ViraFEST assay, antigen-specific CD4+ clonotypes were identified by expansion after peptide-pool stimulation. Culture lasted 10 days before CD4+ T cell isolation. Vaccinees lacked prior SARS-CoV-2 infection and tested negative for nucleocapsid antibodies. Sequencing used immunoSEQ multiplex PCR; TCRdb keeps in-frame clones, though not all of them. The sample records roughly 67,000 clones, around 76% being singletons. Source: CD4+ T cells from PBMCs cultured with SARS-CoV-2 spike peptides, taken before COVID-19 vaccination. The receptors originated from a human donor who received a COVID-19 vaccine.

The rearrangement joins TRBV5-1 to TRBJ1-4; 9 bases fit TRBD1. In germline, CDR1 is SGHRS, CDR2 YFSETQ. The V and J ends lost 3 bases and 7 bases, in that order; junction bases with no gene match: 7. The CDR3 is 15 amino acids. The CDR3 DNA follows: TGCGCCAGCAGCTACCAGACAGGGGGAATTGAAAAACTGTTTTTT. Amino acid sequence: CASSYQTGGIEKLFF.

This chain joins TRBV5-4 and TRBJ2-1; TRBD1 might be the D (7 bases). The CDR3 length is 16 residues. Trimming left V 1 base short and J 2 bases short, with 13 bases between. Germline loops: CDR1 SGHNT, CDR2 YYREEE (reference sequence). The CDR3 DNA reads as TGTGCCAGCAGCTTGAGGTCCAGGGGGGCCTACAATGAGCAGTTCTTC. Translated, it gives CASSLRSRGAYNEQFF.

The chain employs TRBV6-6 and TRBJ1-2; maybe TRBD1 (5 bases). The ends were cut back, 6 bases at V and 5 bases at J, with 10 bases in the middle. The CDR3 has 12 residues. Germline CDR1 MNHNY, CDR2 SVGAGI (reference sequence). The CDR3 spells CASRGEIYGYTF. CDR3 sequence (DNA): TGTGCCAGCAGGGGGGAGATTTATGGCTACACCTTC.

V gene TRBV6-5 combines with J gene TRBJ1-1; 7 bases are shared with TRBD1. The J segment lost 5 bases and the V segment lost 4 bases, leaving 4 bases of the junction unmatched. Germline CDR1 is MNHEY and CDR2 is SVGAGI. The CDR3 length is 13 residues. The CDR3 nucleotides read TGTGCCAGCAGTTCCCCGACAGGGACTGAAGCTTTCTTT. Protein: CASSSPTGTEAFF.

The CDR3 DNA reads TGTGCCAGCAGTTTTTCGGGTCAGGGTACGCAGTATTTT. It is translated as CASSFSGQGTQYF. This sequence joins TRBV27 and TRBJ2-3, with a weak D call TRBD1 (5 bases). The CDR3 is 13 amino acids. Germline lookup yields CDR1 MNHEY and CDR2 SMNVEV (reference sequence). Trimming removed 3 bases at V and 8 bases at J, with 12 bases between.

This chain uses TRBV24-1 with TRBJ2-2, with D tentatively TRBD1 (5 bases). Germline V lookup: CDR1 KGHDR, CDR2 SFDVKD. CDR3 size: 16 residues. With 5 bases removed from V and 0 bases from J, the gap between germline ends came to 12 bases. This chain's CDR3 is CATSALDSTNTGELFF. CDR3 in DNA: TGTGCCACCAGTGCCCTCGACAGCACGAACACCGGGGAGCTGTTTTTT.

The J gene is TRBJ2-5, the V gene TRBV11-3, with 9 bases lining up with TRBD1. J lost 1 base, V lost 5 bases, and 5 bases had no gene match. In germline, CDR1 is SGHNT, CDR2 YENEEA. There are 15 residues in the CDR3. The CDR3 sequence is CASSPGTGPQETQYF. DNA for the CDR3: TGTGCCAGCAGCCCGGGGACAGGGCCCCAAGAGACCCAGTACTTC. Variable domain in full (rest from reference TRBV11-3 and TRBJ2-5): EAGVVQSPRYKIIEKKQPVAFWCNPISGHNTLYWYLQNLGQGPELLIRYENEEAVDDSQLPKDRFSAERLKGVDSTLKIQPAELGDSAVYLCASSPGTGPQETQYFGPGTRLLVL.

V gene TRBV19 combines with J gene TRBJ1-1; perhaps TRBD1 as D (6 bases). From germline, CDR1 is LNHDA and CDR2 SQIVND (reference sequence). The CDR3 spans 14 residues. The V gene lost 4 bases and the J gene lost 4 bases, with 13 bases spanning the gap. In nucleotides, the CDR3 is TGTGCCAGTAGTACGCAGGGGTATAGCACTGAAGCTTTCTTT. Residues: CASSTQGYSTEAFF. Using reference TRBV19 and TRBJ1-1 for the parts outside the CDR3, the full variable domain is DGGITQSPKYLFRKEGQNVTLSCEQNLNHDAMYWYRQDPGQGLRLIYYSQIVNDFQKGDIAEGYSVSREKKESFPLTVTSAQKNPTAFYLCASSTQGYSTEAFFGQGTRLTVV.

The chain uses TRBV7-7 and TRBJ1-6; TRBD1 might be the D (6 bases). Trimming cost V 2 bases and J 7 bases, with 12 bases left between them. CDR1 and CDR2 (germline): SSHAT, FNYEAQ (reference sequence). The CDR3 contains 15 residues. CDR3 DNA sequence: TGTGCCAGCAGCTTATCCTACAGGGAGAATTCACCCCTCCACTTT. This encodes CASSLSYRENSPLHF.

The chain carries TRBV27 and TRBJ2-7; TRBD2 might be the D (5 bases). V dropped 7 bases and J dropped 3 bases, with 16 bases sitting between them. Germline-derived CDR1 and CDR2 are MNHEY and SMNVEV (reference sequence). The CDR3 consists of 14 residues. CDR3 sequence: CASTQRRENYEQYV. CDR3 in DNA: TGTGCCAGCACCCAGAGACGGGAAAACTACGAGCAGTACGTC.